This T cell receptor beta chain was observed in a study of OX40 agonist ivuxolimab in advanced cancers. A note on this clone: Its matching antigen is unknown.

The germline V gene has CDR1 SNHLY and CDR2 FYNNEI. The junction had 12 bases not matched to a gene; V was cut back by 7 bases and J by 3 bases. The CDR3 is 16 residues long. Study findings and constraints: CD8+ T cells averaged more expanded clones than CD4+. The CD4+ and CD8+ T cells in the blood had expanded clonally by week 6 at 0.1 to 3.0 mg/kg.

Only in-frame clones appear in the TCRdb table, and some are missing; sequencing was by immunoSEQ multiplex PCR. The table includes about 30,000 clones, 90% detected once. V gene TRBV2 combines with J gene TRBJ1-5, with TRBD1 matching 7 bases. The receptor was derived from an adult with an advanced solid tumor such as melanoma, head and neck, liver or kidney cancer. The sequences come from CD4+ or CD8+ T cells sorted from blood, collected in a trial of the OX40 agonist ivuxolimab. The CDR3 protein is CASKSYRGLDNQPQHF. CDR3 nucleotides: TGTGCCAGCAAGAGTTACAGGGGTTTGGACAATCAGCCCCAGCATTTT. The entire variable domain, with the rest obtained from reference TRBV2 and TRBJ1-5, is as follows: EPEVTQTPSHQVTQMGQEVILRCVPISNHLYFYWYRQILGQKVEFLVSFYNNEISEKSEIFDDQFSVERPDGSNFTLKIRSTKLEDSAMYFCASKSYRGLDNQPQHFGDGTRLSIL.